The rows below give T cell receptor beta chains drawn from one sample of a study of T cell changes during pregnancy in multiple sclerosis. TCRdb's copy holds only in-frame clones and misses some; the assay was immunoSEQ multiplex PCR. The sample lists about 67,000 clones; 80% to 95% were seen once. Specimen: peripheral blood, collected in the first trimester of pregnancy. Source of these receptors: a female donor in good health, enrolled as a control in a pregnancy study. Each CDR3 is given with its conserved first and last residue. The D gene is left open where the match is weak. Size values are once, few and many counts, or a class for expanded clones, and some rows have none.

TGTGCCAGTAGTTTGGACAGGGAGCCGGGGGGGGAGCTGTTTTTT	CASSLDREPGGELFF	.	TRBV19	TRBD1	TRBJ2-2
TGTGCCAGCTCACCGGCTCAGCGGGGGCTAGCCAAAAACATTCAGTACTTC	CASSPAQRGLAKNIQYF	.	TRBV18	TRBD2	TRBJ2-4
TGTGCCATCAGTGGGACAGGGACGACAGATACGCAGTATTTT	CAISGTGTTDTQYF	.	TRBV10-3	TRBD1	TRBJ2-3
TGCAGCGTTCGTATGGGGGGAAATCAGCCCCAGCATTTT	CSVRMGGNQPQHF	.	TRBV29-1	.	TRBJ1-5
TGTGCCAGCAGTTTAAGGCGGGAAGATACGCAGTATTTT	CASSLRREDTQYF	.	TRBV28	.	TRBJ2-3
TGTGCCAGCAGTGAACCGGGGGAGGGCACCGGGGAGCTGTTTTTT	CASSEPGEGTGELFF	.	TRBV6-1	TRBD2	TRBJ2-2
TGCGCCAGCAGCCGAGGGACTAGCGGACCCACAGATACGCAGTATTTT	CASSRGTSGPTDTQYF	.	TRBV4-1	TRBD2	TRBJ2-3
TGTGCCAGCAGTTTAGAAGGGGAGGGATATGGCTACACCTTC	CASSLEGEGYGYTF	.	TRBV28	.	TRBJ1-2
TGTGCCAGCAGTTTTCACCGGGACTCCCAAGAGACCCAGTACTTC	CASSFHRDSQETQYF	.	TRBV28	.	TRBJ2-5
TGCGCCAGCAGCCTACCCGGGTTTGAAGCTTTCTTT	CASSLPGFEAFF	few	TRBV5-1	.	TRBJ1-1
TGCGCCAGCAGCCTACCCGACTTCACTAGCGTCGTCTACAATGAGCAGTTCTTC	CASSLPDFTSVVYNEQFF	.	TRBV5-1	TRBD2	TRBJ2-1
TGTGCCAGCGGGTTTGGTGGCGTGGGGGGCTATGGCTACACCTTC	CASGFGGVGGYGYTF	.	TRBV27	.	TRBJ1-2
TGCGCCAGCAGCGCGGGACTAGCGGGAGCGGAAGAGACCCAGTACTTC	CASSAGLAGAEETQYF	.	TRBV5-1	TRBD2	TRBJ2-5
TGTGCCACCGCTAGCGGGTACGAGCAGTACTTC	CATASGYEQYF	once	TRBV19	TRBD2	TRBJ2-7
TGTGCCAGCAGTGAATGGGGGGACAGGAGGGCAGAAGAGACCCAGTACTTC	CASSEWGDRRAEETQYF	.	TRBV2	TRBD1	TRBJ2-5
TGTGCCAGCAGTGAAGGGAGACCCAATCAGCCCCAGCATTTT	CASSEGRPNQPQHF	.	TRBV6-1	.	TRBJ1-5
TGTGCCAGTAGTATCCGGGGAAAGGGTGAAGCTTTCTTT	CASSIRGKGEAFF	.	TRBV19	.	TRBJ1-1
TGCGCCAGCAGCTTGGCGGGACAGGGGAGCGAGCAGTACTTC	CASSLAGQGSEQYF	.	TRBV5-1	TRBD1	TRBJ2-7
TGTGCCAGCAGTCCGGACAGGGGGCTAGGGGAAAAACTGTTTTTT	CASSPDRGLGEKLFF	.	TRBV2	TRBD1	TRBJ1-4
TGCGCCAGCAGCTTGGGACTAAATCAGCCCCAGCATTTT	CASSLGLNQPQHF	once	TRBV5-1	.	TRBJ1-5
TGTGCCAGCTTCTATAGCGGGGGCACAGATACGCAGTATTTT	CASFYSGGTDTQYF	.	TRBV6-1	TRBD2	TRBJ2-3
TGTGCCAGCAGTAAAGCGGGGAGCACAGATACGCAGTATTTT	CASSKAGSTDTQYF	.	TRBV6-5	TRBD2	TRBJ2-3
TGTGCCAGCAGCTTATTAGCGGGAGCGGTCGAAGAGACCCAGTACTTC	CASSLLAGAVEETQYF	.	TRBV7-9	TRBD2	TRBJ2-5
TGCGCCAGCAGCGTGGACGCCAGTAGCAATCAGCCCCAGCATTTT	CASSVDASSNQPQHF	.	TRBV5-1	.	TRBJ1-5
TGTGCCACCAGCAGGGACGGGAGTAATACGGAGACCCAGTACTTC	CATSRDGSNTETQYF	.	TRBV15	.	TRBJ2-5
TGTGCCAGCAGTTTCCCGAGCACAGATACGCAGTATTTT	CASSFPSTDTQYF	.	TRBV27	.	TRBJ2-3
TGCGCCAGCAGCCCAGCGGACAGGGGGCTTCTCGCCTACGAGCAGTACTTC	CASSPADRGLLAYEQYF	.	TRBV4-1	TRBD1	TRBJ2-7
TGTGCCACCAGCAGAGATAAGAGGGTATGGAATGAGCAGTTCTTC	CATSRDKRVWNEQFF	.	TRBV15	.	TRBJ2-1
TGTGCCAGCAGCACCCCTGGGGCGGGAGTGGAAGATACGCAGTATTTT	CASSTPGAGVEDTQYF	.	TRBV7-2	TRBD2	TRBJ2-3
TGTGCCAGCAGTTACACAGATTCCAACACCGGGGAGCTGTTTTTT	CASSYTDSNTGELFF	.	TRBV6-6	.	TRBJ2-2
TGCGCCAGCAGCCCCCGGGACTACCAAGAGACCCAGTACTTC	CASSPRDYQETQYF	.	TRBV5-1	.	TRBJ2-5
TGTGCCAGCAGCGACAGAGCCTACGAGCAGTACTTC	CASSDRAYEQYF	.	TRBV2	.	TRBJ2-7
TGCGCCAGCAGCCATAGCGGGACGAACACCGGGGAGCTGTTTTTT	CASSHSGTNTGELFF	.	TRBV5-1	TRBD2	TRBJ2-2
TGTGCCAGCAGCCGTACTCCGGACCGAGGGGAGACCCAGTACTTC	CASSRTPDRGETQYF	.	TRBV9	.	TRBJ2-5
TGTGCCAACGGTGGGGGGGGTGGCGAGCAGTTCTTC	CANGGGGGEQFF	.	TRBV2	TRBD2	TRBJ2-1
TGTGCCAGCAGGGACAATCACTACGAGCAGTACTTC	CASRDNHYEQYF	once	TRBV27	.	TRBJ2-7
TGTGCCAGCAGTGGCGGGGACAGCCAGAACACTGAAGCTTTCTTT	CASSGGDSQNTEAFF	.	TRBV28	TRBD1	TRBJ1-1
TGCGCCAGCAGCCACCGGCTGGCGGGAGGTAGCTCCTACAATGAGCAGTTCTTC	CASSHRLAGGSSYNEQFF	.	TRBV4-1	TRBD2	TRBJ2-1
TGCGCCAGCAGCTTGGTCCCGGACAGAGCCAATGAGCAGTTCTTC	CASSLVPDRANEQFF	.	TRBV5-1	.	TRBJ2-1
TGTGCCAGCAGTTCCCGACAGGTCAAGAACACTGAAGCTTTCTTT	CASSSRQVKNTEAFF	.	TRBV27	.	TRBJ1-1